This T cell receptor beta chain was identified during a study of Graves' ophthalmopathy and Graves' hyperthyroidism. V lost 5 bases to trimming and J lost 0 bases, with 19 bases between them. Germline V gene sequence: CDR1 MNHEY, CDR2 SMNVEV (reference sequence). The CDR3 covers 17 residues. RNA transcripts were the template, and TCR beta CDR3 regions were amplified from them. First-round RT-PCR used HTBI primers; second-round multiplex PCR followed. MiXCR, applied by TCRdb to the multiplex PCR reads, yields one record per CDR3 protein. This sample carries roughly 160,000 distinct CDR3 sequences, 35% to 50% of them seen once, and the ten largest clones take approximately 8.9%.

Sequencing input: peripheral blood. This chain links TRBV27 with TRBJ2-5, with a weak D call TRBD2 (5 bases). The TCR sequence derives from a man aged 25 to 45 with Graves' ophthalmopathy. The CDR3 here is CASSLRGGPTYQETQYF. The CDR3 region has the DNA TGTGCCAGCAGTCTACGAGGAGGCCCAACGTACCAAGAGACCCAGTACTTC.